This T cell receptor beta chain was sequenced for a study of OX40 agonist ivuxolimab in advanced cancers. Context from the whole study: Ivuxolimab was an agonistic, fully human IgG2 monoclonal antibody directed against OX40 (CD134), a costimulatory receptor. The paper describes the monotherapy dose-escalation part (N of about 54 patients) of the phase I trial of ivuxolimab. Patients were allowed to have had prior anti-PD-1, anti-PD-L1 or anti-CTLA-4 therapy, and approximately 41% of the dose-escalation patients had previously received checkpoint inhibitors. Of the 52 patients in dose escalation, around 20 had hepatocellular carcinoma, about 15 had melanoma, 9 had renal cell carcinoma and 9 had head and neck cancer. Intravenous ivuxolimab was administered to patients every 2 weeks at six dose levels: 0.01, 0.1, 0.3, 1.5, 3 and 10 mg/kg. Partial responses occurred in three dose-escalation patients: two with cutaneous melanoma and one with hepatocellular carcinoma. The point of sequencing TCRbeta in the periphery was to test whether ivuxolimab changed TCR sequence diversity and drove clonal T-cell expansion. In the dose-escalation cohort, 70% to 85% of patients were male, and the mean age was approximately 60 years, with a range of roughly 23 to 85. Overall results and qualifications from the work: At doses of 0.1 to 3.0 mg/kg, clonal expansion of both CD4+ and CD8+ T cells in blood was seen between baseline and week 6. On average, CD8+ T cells showed more expanded clones than CD4+ T cells after ivuxolimab. In the 0.1-3.0 mg/kg groups, partial responders had among the lowest normalized peripheral clonal expansion, particularly in CD8+ T cells. The antigen specificity of the peripheral T cells that underwent clonal expansion was not determined. Low levels of normalized T-cell clonal expansion were also shown by some nonresponding patients.

Patients with a history of autoimmune disease or receiving systemic immunosuppression were excluded from the trial. Peripheral blood for TCR sequencing was drawn from every dose cohort at baseline, at cycle 4 day 1 and at cycle 7 day 1. Samples were obtained from an open-label, multicenter, first-in-human phase I dose-escalation trial of ivuxolimab. Adults with locally advanced or metastatic melanoma, renal cell carcinoma, hepatocellular carcinoma or head and neck squamous cell carcinoma were enrolled in the trial. Before TCR sequencing, CD4+ T cells and CD8+ T cells were sorted from peripheral blood as separate populations. For sequencing of the TCRbeta CDR3 region, genomic DNA was extracted from the sorted cells. The immunoSEQ Assay was used to sequence the TCRbeta CDR3 regions. Here the immuneACCESS table is served through TCRdb, limited to in-frame sequences with V and J called. Missing clones are a known gap in these copies; in checked studies unresolved V genes cover under half, and the rest lacks a known reason. Here the sample has 100,000 or so clones; 90% occur a single time. 0.31% of the sample comes from the top ten.

Comment on this clone: What this receptor recognizes is not known. Nothing much larger sits one base from this clone, and base qualities are not available.

The receptor was derived from an adult with an advanced solid tumor such as melanoma, head and neck, liver or kidney cancer. The specimen comprised CD4+ or CD8+ T cells sorted from blood, sampled in a trial of the OX40 agonist ivuxolimab.

Read as DNA, the sequence is TGTGCCAGTAGTATAGATCACACCTACGAGCAGTACTTC. This yields the protein CASSIDHTYEQYF. The sequence is built from TRBV19 and TRBJ2-7; there is no confident call for the D gene. The junction shows trimming of 0 bases on V and 2 bases on J, plus 5 bases between the germline ends. The CDR3 sequence holds 13 residues, the cysteine and phenylalanine included. The entry retains the CDR3 DNA only, 39 bases that are in frame from base 1. From the germline V gene (reference sequence), CDR1 is LNHDA and CDR2 is SQIVND.